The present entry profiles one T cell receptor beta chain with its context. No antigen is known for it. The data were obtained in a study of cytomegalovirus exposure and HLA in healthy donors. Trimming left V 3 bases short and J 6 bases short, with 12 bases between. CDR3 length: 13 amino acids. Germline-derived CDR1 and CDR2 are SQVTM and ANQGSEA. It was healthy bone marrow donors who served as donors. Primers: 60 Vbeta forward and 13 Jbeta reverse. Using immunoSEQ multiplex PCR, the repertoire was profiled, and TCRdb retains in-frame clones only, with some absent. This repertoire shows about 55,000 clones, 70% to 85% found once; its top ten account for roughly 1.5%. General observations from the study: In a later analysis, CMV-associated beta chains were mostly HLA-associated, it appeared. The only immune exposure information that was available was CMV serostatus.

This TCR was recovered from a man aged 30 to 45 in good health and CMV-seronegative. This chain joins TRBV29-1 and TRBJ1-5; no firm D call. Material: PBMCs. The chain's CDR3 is CSVEAGEGQPQHF. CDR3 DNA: TGCAGCGTTGAGGCCGGGGAGGGTCAGCCCCAGCATTTT.